This T cell receptor beta chain was recovered during a study of early T cells in non-severe SARS-CoV-2 infection. Whole-study context: Sequencing was performed on bulk RNA from unsorted whole blood, leaving chains unpaired.

This clonotype came up a few times. Unique molecular identifiers tagged individual cDNA molecules. TCRdb independently ran MiXCR on the 5' RACE reads; one entry per CDR3 protein. The sample contains approximately 42,000 distinct CDR3 sequences, around 6.8% of which appear only once. The V and J ends lost 8 bases and 3 bases respectively, with 14 bases between them. CDR1 MNHEY and CDR2 SVGAGI come from the germline V gene. The CDR3 runs 14 residues. This chain connects TRBV6-5 to TRBJ2-4; TRBD2 might be the D (6 bases). This TCR derives from an adult who was a healthcare worker with PCR-confirmed SARS-CoV-2 infection or an uninfected control (not recorded which). Sequencing used whole blood. The CDR3 DNA follows: TGTGCCAGCGTCGGGGAGGCGGACAAAAACATTCAGTACTTC. Residues: CASVGEADKNIQYF.